This TCR beta chain is drawn from a study of blood T cell repertoires in COVID-19. The wider study: What the recovered Cohort 3 donors had was two negative PCRs, clearance, or symptom resolution.

Per the original methods: Estimated nucleated cell counts came from reference gene primer amplification. Clones were sequenced by immunoSEQ multiplex PCR, and TCRdb holds only the in-frame ones, with some missing. V and J calls and clone size are those listed in that table; D and trimming were worked out from the DNA. Seen here are roughly 190,000 clones, roughly 86% observed once, and the top ten hold around 24%. This CDR3 region has 13 residues. Germline-derived CDR1 and CDR2 are SEHNR and FQNEAQ (reference sequence). V dropped 3 bases and J dropped 4 bases, with 7 bases sitting between them. The participants were between about 18 and 90 years old and came from 24 US areas. Assignment of participants to cohorts was predicated upon participant-reported clinical history.

The TCR originated in a woman in her thirties or forties in a cohort exposed to, infected with or recovered from COVID-19 (not recorded which). Specimen: PBMCs or T cells enriched from blood (not recorded which). The chain joins TRBV7-9 to TRBJ2-1, with D perhaps matching TRBD1 (5 bases). The CDR3 is CASSFDSYNEQFF. The CDR3 nucleotides read TGTGCCAGCAGCTTTGACAGTTACAATGAGCAGTTCTTC.